Listed below are T cell receptor beta chains from one sample, sequenced in a study of technical replicates of blood from several donors. Repertoires were generated with immunoSEQ multiplex PCR, while TCRdb's copy carries only in-frame clones and drops some. The sample lists 50,000 or so clones; about 93% were seen once. The sample comprised PBMCs. These receptors came from a human donor in good health. Some clones in this sample may be carry-over from other donors' samples. Each CDR3 is given with its conserved first and last residue. A D gene is named only where the DNA matches it firmly.

v_gene,len,d_gene,CDR3aa
TRBV6-1,15,NA,CASSVSRGRGIEAFF
TRBV11-2,19,TRBD2,CASSLSASGRNPSTDTQYF
TRBV5-1,15,NA,CASSLAWGTQETQYF
TRBV19,17,TRBD1,CASSHRDRAPENYGYTF
TRBV4-3,17,TRBD2,CASSQTSVKSSYNEQFF
TRBV7-2,15,NA,CASSSRVTVAHEQYF
TRBV4-1,15,NA,CASSQESRGNQPQHF
TRBV5-5,13,NA,CASSLEWGGEQFF
TRBV5-1,14,TRBD1,CASSLGDSPYEQYF
TRBV6-5,15,TRBD1,CASTPGQGRTGELFF
TRBV10-3,14,NA,CAASKGVEGQPQHF
TRBV6-4,14,NA,CASSSGPNTGELFF
TRBV4-1,17,TRBD1,CASSQEGGVRYNSPLHF
TRBV25-1,16,TRBD1,CASSEPRQGAGEKLFF
TRBV6-5,14,NA,CASSYSSPQGGYTF
TRBV6-5,15,NA,CASSYSVRINSPLHF
TRBV30,14,NA,CAWSGGPPGREQYF
TRBV5-1,17,TRBD2,CASSLTSGRAGTNEQFF
TRBV2,14,NA,CASRAEAATGELFF
TRBV5-4,12,NA,CASSDTTNTQYF
TRBV30,13,NA,CAWSVSGERGYTF
TRBV6-5,16,TRBD1,CASSSTGVGSGNTIYF
TRBV30,14,TRBD2,CAWSIGGGSDTQYF
TRBV2,14,NA,CASSAEQGANVVSF
TRBV6-6,15,TRBD1,CASRPDRTGGGEQFF
TRBV4-3,15,NA,CASSQTDRNTGELFF
TRBV5-4,18,TRBD2,CASSLPGTSGSSTDTQYF
TRBV18,15,NA,CASSSGGPSGNTIYF
TRBV7-2,16,NA,CASSLVAHTHQETQYF
TRBV5-1,15,TRBD2,CASSWGLADSYEQYF
TRBV28,12,TRBD1,CAGGTGDSPLHF
TRBV2,14,NA,CASSEWSQTREQFF
TRBV14,16,TRBD2,CASSQGWASGSYEQYF
TRBV15,15,NA,CATSRDQGNLDEQFF
TRBV6-5,15,NA,CASSSPGQGGGELFF